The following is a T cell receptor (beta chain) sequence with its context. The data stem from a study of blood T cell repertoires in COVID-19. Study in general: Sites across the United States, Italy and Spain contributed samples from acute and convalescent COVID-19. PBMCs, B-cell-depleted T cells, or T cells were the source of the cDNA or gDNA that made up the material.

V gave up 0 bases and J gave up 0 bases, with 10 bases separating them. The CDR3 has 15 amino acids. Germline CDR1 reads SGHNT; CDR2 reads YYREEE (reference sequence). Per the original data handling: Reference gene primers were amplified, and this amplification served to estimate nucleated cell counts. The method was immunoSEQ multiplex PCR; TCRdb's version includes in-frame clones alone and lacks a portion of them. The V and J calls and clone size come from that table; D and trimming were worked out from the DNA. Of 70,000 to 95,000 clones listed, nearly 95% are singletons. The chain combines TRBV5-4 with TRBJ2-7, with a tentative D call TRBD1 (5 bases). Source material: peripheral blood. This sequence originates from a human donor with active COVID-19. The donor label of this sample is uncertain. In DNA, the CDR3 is TGTGCCAGCAGCTTGGCAGGGCCCCCCTCCTACGAGCAGTACTTC. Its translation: CASSLAGPPSYEQYF.